This T cell receptor beta chain was captured in a study of blood T cell repertoires in COVID-19. Study as a whole: COVID-19 samples collected from the United States, Italy and Spain covered acute and convalescent phases.

The CDR3 is made up of 13 amino acids. The germline CDR1 and CDR2 sequences are SGHRS and YFSETQ. Unmatched junction bases numbered 6, after V lost 4 bases and J lost 6 bases. The method was immunoSEQ multiplex PCR; TCRdb's version includes in-frame clones alone and lacks a portion of them. The top ten clones hold 0.6% to 0.8% of a sample with about 200,000 clones, approximately 94% of them seen once. The receptor was derived from a man aged 25 to 40 with COVID-19, enrolled during active disease. Specimen: peripheral blood. J is TRBJ1-1 and V is TRBV5-1, with 7 bases that match TRBD1. The CDR3 loop reads CASSVAGGAEAFF. The CDR3 nucleotides read TGCGCCAGCAGCGTAGCAGGGGGTGCTGAAGCTTTCTTT.